This TCR beta chain was sequenced for a study of T cells in tuberculosis. Data came from immunoSEQ multiplex PCR; TCRdb stores just in-frame clones and leaves some out. The sample records about 44,000 clones, around 96% being singletons. This clone was found a few times. Unmatched junction bases numbered 5, after V lost 8 bases and J lost 0 bases. CDR1 and CDR2 (germline): GTSNPN, SVGIG (reference sequence). The CDR3 is 14 amino acids. The specimen sequenced was PBMCs. The TCR was taken from a donor between 10 and 29 years old with latent tuberculosis or without tuberculosis infection. The chain carries TRBV30 and TRBJ1-5; 9 bases line up with TRBD1. CDR3 DNA: TGTGCCGTCGGGACAGGGTTTAGCAATCAGCCCCAGCATTTT. Translation gives CAVGTGFSNQPQHF.